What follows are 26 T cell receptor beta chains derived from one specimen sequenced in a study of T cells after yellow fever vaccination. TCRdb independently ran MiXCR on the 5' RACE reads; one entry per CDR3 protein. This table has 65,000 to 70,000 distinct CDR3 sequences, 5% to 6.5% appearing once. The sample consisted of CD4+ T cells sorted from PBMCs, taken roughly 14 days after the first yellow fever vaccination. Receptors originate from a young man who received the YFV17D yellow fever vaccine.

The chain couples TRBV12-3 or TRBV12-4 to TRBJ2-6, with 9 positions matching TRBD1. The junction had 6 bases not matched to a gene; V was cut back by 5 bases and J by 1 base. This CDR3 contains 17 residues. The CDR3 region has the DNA TGTGCCAGCAGTGGGACAGGGAAGGCGTCTGGGGCCAACGTCCTGACTTTC. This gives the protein CASSGTGKASGANVLTF.

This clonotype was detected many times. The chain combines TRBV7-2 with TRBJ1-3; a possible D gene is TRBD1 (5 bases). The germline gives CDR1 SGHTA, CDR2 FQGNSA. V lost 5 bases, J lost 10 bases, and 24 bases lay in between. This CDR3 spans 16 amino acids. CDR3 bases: TGTGCCAGCAGCCCGCGAATGCGGGGGTCGGGAGGGACCATATATTTT. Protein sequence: CASSPRMRGSGGTIYF.

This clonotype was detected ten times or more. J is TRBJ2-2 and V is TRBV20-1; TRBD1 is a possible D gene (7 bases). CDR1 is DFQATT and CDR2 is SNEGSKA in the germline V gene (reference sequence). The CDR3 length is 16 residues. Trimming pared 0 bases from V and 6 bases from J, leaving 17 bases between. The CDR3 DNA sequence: TGCAGTGCTAGAGATCAGAACAGGGGACTCCCCGGGGAGCTGTTTTTT. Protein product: CSARDQNRGLPGELFF.

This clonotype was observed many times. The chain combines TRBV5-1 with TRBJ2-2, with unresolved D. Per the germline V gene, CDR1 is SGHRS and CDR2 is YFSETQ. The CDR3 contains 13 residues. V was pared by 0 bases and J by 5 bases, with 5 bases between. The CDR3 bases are TGCGCCAGCAGCTTGGCCCTAACCGGGGAGCTGTTTTTT. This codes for CASSLALTGELFF.

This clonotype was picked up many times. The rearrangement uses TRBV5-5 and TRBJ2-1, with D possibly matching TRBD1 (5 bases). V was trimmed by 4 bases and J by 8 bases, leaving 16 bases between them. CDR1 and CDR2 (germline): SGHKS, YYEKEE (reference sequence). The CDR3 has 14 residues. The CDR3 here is CASSPLGRGDEQFF. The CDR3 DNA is TGTGCCAGCAGCCCGTTGGGAAGGGGCGATGAGCAGTTCTTC.

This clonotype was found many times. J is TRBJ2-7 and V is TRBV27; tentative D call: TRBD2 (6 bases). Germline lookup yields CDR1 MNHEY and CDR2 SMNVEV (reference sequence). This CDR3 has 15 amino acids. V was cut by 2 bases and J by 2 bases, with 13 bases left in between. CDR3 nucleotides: TGTGCCAGCAGTTTACGGCGGGGACCCCCCTACGAGCAGTACTTC. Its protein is CASSLRRGPPYEQYF.

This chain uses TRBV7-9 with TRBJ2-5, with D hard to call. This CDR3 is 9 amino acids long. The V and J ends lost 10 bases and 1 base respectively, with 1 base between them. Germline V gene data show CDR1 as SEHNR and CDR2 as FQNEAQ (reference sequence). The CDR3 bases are TGTGCCACCCAAGAGACCCAGTACTTC. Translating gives CATQETQYF.

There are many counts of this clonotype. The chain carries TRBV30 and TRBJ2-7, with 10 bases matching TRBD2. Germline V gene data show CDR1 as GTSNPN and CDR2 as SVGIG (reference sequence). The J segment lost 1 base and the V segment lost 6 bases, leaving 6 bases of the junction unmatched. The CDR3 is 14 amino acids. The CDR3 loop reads CACDISGGSYEQYF. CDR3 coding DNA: TGTGCCTGCGACATTAGCGGGGGGTCCTACGAGCAGTACTTC.

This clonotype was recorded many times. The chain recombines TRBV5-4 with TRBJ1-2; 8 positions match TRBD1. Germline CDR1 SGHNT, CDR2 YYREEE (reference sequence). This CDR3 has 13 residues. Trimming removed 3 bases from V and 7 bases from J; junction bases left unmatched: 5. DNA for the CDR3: TGTGCCAGCAGCTCGACAGGGGTTTTTGGCTACACCTTC. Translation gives CASSSTGVFGYTF.

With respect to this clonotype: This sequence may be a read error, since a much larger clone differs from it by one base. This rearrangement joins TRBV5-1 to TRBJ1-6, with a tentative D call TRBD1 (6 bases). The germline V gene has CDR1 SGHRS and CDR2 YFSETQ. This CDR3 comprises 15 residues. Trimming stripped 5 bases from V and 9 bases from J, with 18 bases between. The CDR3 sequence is CASRERGGFTSPLHF. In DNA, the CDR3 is TGCGCCAGCAGAGAGCGAGGGGGTTTTACTTCACCCCTCCACTTT.

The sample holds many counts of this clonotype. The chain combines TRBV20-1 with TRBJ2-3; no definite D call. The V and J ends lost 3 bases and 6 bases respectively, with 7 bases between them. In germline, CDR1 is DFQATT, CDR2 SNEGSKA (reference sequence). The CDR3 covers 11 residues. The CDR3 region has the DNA TGCAGTGCTAGTTATGCCGATACGCAGTATTTT. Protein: CSASYADTQYF.

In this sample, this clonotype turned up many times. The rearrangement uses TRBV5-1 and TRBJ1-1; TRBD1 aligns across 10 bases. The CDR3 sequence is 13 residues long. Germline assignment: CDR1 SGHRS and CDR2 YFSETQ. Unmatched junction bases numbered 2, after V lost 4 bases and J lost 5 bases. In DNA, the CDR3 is TGCGCCAGCAGCCCGGGACAGGGGACTGAAGCTTTCTTT. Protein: CASSPGQGTEAFF.

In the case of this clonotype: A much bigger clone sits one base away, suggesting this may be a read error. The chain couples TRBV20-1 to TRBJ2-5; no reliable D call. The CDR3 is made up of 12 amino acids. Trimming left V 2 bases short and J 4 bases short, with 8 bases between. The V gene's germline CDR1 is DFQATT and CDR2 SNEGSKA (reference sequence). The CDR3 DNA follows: TGCAGTGCTAGAACGGGCCCAGAGACCCAGTACTTC. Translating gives CSARTGPETQYF.

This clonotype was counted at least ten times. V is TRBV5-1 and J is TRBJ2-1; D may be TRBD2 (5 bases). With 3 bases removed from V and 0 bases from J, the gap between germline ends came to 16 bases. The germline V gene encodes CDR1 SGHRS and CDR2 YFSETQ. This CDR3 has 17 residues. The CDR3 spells CASSSTAGSGSYNEQFF. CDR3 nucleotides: TGCGCCAGCAGCTCCACGGCAGGCAGCGGCTCCTACAATGAGCAGTTCTTC. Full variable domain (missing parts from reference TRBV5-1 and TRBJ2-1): KAGVTQTPRYLIKTRGQQVTLSCSPISGHRSVSWYQQTPGQGLQFLFEYFSETQRNKGNFPGRFSGRQFSNSRSEMNVSTLELGDSALYLCASSSTAGSGSYNEQFFGPGTRLTVL.

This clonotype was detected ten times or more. The CDR3 nucleotides are TGTGCCAGCAGCTTGGGACAGATCCAAGAGACCCAGTACTTC. This codes for CASSLGQIQETQYF. The V and J genes are TRBV5-5 and TRBJ2-5; tentatively, D is TRBD1 (5 bases). The germline V gene encodes CDR1 SGHKS and CDR2 YYEKEE (reference sequence). V was cut by 0 bases and J by 1 base, with 7 bases left in between. The CDR3 has 14 amino acids.

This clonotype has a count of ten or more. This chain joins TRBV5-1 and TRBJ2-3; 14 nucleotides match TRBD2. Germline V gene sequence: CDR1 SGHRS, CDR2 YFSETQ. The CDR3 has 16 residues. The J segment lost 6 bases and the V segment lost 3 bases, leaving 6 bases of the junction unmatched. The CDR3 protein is CASSSGTSGGGDTQYF. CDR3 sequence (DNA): TGCGCCAGCAGCTCCGGGACTAGCGGGGGCGGTGATACGCAGTATTTT.

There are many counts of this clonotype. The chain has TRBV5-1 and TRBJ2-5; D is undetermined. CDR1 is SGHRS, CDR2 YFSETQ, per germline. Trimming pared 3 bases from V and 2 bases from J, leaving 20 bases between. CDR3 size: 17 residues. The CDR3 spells CASSSRPAEGYQETQYF. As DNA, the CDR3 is TGCGCCAGCAGCTCCCGGCCCGCGGAAGGATATCAAGAGACCCAGTACTTC.

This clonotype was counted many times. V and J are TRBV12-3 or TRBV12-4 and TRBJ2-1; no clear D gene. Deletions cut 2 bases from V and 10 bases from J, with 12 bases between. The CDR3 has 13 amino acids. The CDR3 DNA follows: TGTGCCAGCAGTTTAACCCCCCCTGCGGAGCAGTTCTTC. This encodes CASSLTPPAEQFF.

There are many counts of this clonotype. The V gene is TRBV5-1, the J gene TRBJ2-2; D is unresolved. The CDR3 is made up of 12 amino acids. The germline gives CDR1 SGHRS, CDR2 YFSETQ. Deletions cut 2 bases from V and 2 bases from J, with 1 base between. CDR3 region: CASSFNTGELFF. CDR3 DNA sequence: TGCGCCAGCAGCTTTAACACCGGGGAGCTGTTTTTT.

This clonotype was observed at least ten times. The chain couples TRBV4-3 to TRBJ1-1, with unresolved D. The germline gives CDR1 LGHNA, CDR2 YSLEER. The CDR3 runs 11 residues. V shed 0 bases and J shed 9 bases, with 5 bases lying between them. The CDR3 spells CASSQDRQAFF. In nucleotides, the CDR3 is TGCGCCAGCAGCCAAGATAGGCAAGCTTTCTTT.

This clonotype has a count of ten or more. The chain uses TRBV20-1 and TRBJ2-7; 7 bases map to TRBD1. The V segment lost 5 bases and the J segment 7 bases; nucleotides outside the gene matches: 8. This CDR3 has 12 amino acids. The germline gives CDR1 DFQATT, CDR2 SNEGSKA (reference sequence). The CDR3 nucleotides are TGCAGTGCTTCCACAGGGGCTTGGGAGCAGTACGTC. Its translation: CSASTGAWEQYV.

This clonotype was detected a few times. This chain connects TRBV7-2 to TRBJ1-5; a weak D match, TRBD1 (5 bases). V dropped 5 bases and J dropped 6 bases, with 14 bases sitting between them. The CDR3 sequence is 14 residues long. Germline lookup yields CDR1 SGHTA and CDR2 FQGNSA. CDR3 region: CASSPGGFVQPQHF. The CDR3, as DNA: TGTGCCAGCAGCCCTGGGGGGTTCGTTCAGCCCCAGCATTTT.

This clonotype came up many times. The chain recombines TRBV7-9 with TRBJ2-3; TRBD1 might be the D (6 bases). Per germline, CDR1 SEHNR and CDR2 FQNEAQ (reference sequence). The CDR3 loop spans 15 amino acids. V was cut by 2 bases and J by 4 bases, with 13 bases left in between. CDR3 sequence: CASSLWSRGADTQYF. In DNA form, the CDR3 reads TGTGCCAGCAGCTTATGGAGCAGGGGAGCAGATACGCAGTATTTT. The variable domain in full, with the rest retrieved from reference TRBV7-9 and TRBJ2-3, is DTGVSQNPRHKITKRGQNVTFRCDPISEHNRLYWYRQTLGQGPEFLTYFQNEAQLEKSRLLSDRFSAERPKGSFSTLEIQRTEQGDSAMYLCASSLWSRGADTQYFGPGTRLTVL.

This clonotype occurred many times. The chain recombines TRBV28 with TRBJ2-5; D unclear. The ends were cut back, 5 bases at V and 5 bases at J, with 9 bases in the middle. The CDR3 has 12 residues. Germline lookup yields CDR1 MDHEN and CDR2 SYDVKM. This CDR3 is CASSGNSETQYF. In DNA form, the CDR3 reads TGTGCCAGCAGTGGGAATTCGGAGACCCAGTACTTC.

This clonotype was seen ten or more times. CDR3: CASSHPFRGPDTGELFF. The DNA of the CDR3 is TGTGCCAGCAGCCACCCCTTCCGGGGGCCGGACACCGGGGAGCTGTTTTTT. This sequence joins TRBV11-1 and TRBJ2-2; D is tentatively TRBD1 or TRBD2 (6 bases each). CDR3 size: 17 residues. With 5 bases removed from V and 3 bases from J, the gap between germline ends came to 19 bases. The germline V gene encodes CDR1 SGHAT and CDR2 FQDESV (reference sequence).

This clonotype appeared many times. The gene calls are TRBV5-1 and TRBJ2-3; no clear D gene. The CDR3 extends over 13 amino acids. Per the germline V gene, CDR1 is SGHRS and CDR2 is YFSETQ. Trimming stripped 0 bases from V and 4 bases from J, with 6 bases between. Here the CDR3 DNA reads TGCGCCAGCAGCTTGGAATGGGCAGATACGCAGTATTTT. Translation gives CASSLEWADTQYF. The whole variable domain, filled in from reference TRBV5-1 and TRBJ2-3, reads KAGVTQTPRYLIKTRGQQVTLSCSPISGHRSVSWYQQTPGQGLQFLFEYFSETQRNKGNFPGRFSGRQFSNSRSEMNVSTLELGDSALYLCASSLEWADTQYFGPGTRLTVL.